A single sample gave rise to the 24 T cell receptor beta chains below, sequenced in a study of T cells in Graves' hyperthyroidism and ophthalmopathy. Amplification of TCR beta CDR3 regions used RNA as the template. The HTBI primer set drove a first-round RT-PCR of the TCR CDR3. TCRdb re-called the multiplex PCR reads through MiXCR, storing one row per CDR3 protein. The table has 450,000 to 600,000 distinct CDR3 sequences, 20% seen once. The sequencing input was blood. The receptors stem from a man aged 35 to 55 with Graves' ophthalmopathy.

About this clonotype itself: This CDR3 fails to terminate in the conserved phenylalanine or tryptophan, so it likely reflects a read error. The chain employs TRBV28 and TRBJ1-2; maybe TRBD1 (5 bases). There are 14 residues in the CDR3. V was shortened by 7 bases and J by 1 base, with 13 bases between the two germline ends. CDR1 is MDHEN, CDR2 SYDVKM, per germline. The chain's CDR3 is CASTFGTVNYGYTS. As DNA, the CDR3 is TGTGCCAGCACCTTTGGGACCGTTAACTATGGCTACACCTCC.

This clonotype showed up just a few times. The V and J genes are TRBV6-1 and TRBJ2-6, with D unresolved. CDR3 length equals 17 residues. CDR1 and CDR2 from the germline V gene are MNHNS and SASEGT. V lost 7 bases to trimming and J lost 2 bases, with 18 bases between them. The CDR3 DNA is TGTGCCAGCAAACGCCTTTTTGGTGGCCCTGGGGCCAACGTCCTGACTTTC. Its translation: CASKRLFGGPGANVLTF.

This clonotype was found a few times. The DNA of the CDR3 is TGTGCCAGCAGCCGGTTGTCGACCGGGGAGCTGTTTTTT. This sequence encodes CASSRLSTGELFF. This chain links TRBV7-2 with TRBJ2-2; no clear D. CDR3 size: 13 residues. V lost 5 bases to trimming and J lost 5 bases, with 9 bases between them. Germline V CDR1 and CDR2: SGHTA, FQGNSA.

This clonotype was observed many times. As DNA, the CDR3 is TGTGCCAGCAGCTTAGGAATGGGACAGGGAAACTATGGCTACACCTTC. This gives the protein CASSLGMGQGNYGYTF. The gene calls are TRBV11-2 and TRBJ1-2; 9 bases fit TRBD1. Losses at the gene ends were 1 base for V and 2 bases for J; bases not matched to a gene: 5. This CDR3 comprises 16 residues. In germline, CDR1 is SGHAT, CDR2 FQNNGV.

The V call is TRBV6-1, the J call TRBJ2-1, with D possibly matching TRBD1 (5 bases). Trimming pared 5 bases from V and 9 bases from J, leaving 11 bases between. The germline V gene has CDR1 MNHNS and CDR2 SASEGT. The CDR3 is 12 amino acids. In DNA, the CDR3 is TGTGCCAGCAGTCAGGGATGGGGTGAGCAGTTCTTC. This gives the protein CASSQGWGEQFF.

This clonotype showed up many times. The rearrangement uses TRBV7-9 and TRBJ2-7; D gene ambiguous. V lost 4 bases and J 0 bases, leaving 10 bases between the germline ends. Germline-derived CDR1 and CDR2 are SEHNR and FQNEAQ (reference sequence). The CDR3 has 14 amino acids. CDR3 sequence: CASSSRVPSYEQYF. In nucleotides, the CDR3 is TGTGCCAGCAGCTCCCGGGTTCCCTCCTACGAGCAGTACTTC.

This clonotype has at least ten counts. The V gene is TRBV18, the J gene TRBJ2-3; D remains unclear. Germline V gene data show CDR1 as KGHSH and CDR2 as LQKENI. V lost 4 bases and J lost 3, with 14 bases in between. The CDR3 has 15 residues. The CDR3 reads CASSRMVGLTDTQYF. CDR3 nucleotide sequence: TGTGCCAGCTCACGAATGGTGGGTTTGACAGATACGCAGTATTTT.

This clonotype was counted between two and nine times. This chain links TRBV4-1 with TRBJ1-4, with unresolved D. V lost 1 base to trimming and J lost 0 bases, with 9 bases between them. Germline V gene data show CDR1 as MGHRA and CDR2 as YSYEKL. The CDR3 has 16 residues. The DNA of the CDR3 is TGCGCCAGCAGCCAAGTAGGCCCCTCAACTAATGAAAAACTGTTTTTT. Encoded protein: CASSQVGPSTNEKLFF.

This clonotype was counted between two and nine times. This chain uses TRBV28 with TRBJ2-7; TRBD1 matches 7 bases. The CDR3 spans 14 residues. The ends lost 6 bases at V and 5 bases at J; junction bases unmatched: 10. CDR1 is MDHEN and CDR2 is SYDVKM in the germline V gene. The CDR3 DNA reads TGTGCCAGCAGCCCGCCTGACAGGGCCAACGAGCAGTACTTC. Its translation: CASSPPDRANEQYF.

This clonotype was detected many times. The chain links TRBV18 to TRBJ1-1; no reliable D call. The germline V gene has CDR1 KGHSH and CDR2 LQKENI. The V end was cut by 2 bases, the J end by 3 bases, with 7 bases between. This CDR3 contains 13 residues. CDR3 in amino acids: CASSPLEYTEAFF. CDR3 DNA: TGTGCCAGCTCACCATTGGAGTACACTGAAGCTTTCTTT.

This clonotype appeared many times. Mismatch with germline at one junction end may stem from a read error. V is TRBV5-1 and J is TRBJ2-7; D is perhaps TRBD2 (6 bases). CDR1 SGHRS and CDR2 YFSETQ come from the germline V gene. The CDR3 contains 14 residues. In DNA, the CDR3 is TGTGCCAGCAGCTTAGGAGGCGGGACCTACGAGCAGTACTTC. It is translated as CASSLGGGTYEQYF.

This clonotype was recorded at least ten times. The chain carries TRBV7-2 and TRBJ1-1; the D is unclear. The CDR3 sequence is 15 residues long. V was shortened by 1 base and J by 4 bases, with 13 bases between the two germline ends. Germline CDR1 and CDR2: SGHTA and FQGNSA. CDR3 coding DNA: TGTGCCAGCAGCTTAGGGTCAATCACCGGCACTGAAGCTTTCTTT. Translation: CASSLGSITGTEAFF.

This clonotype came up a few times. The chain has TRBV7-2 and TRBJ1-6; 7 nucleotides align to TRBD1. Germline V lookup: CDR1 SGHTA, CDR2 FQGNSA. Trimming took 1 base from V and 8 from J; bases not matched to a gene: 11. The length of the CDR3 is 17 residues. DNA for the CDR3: TGTGCCAGCAGCTTAGTCCCGCCGGGGACAGCTCATTCACCCCTCCACTTT. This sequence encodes CASSLVPPGTAHSPLHF.

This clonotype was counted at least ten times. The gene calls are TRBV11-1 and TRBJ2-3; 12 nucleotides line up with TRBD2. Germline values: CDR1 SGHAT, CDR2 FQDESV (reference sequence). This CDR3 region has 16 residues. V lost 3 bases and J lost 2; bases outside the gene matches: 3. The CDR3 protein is CASSFGLAGNTDTQYF. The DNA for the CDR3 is TGTGCCAGCAGCTTCGGACTAGCGGGGAACACAGATACGCAGTATTTT.

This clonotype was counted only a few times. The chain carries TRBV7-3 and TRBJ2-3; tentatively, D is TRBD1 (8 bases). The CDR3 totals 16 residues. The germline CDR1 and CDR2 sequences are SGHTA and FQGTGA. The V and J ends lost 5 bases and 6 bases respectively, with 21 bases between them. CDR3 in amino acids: CASSPMGGTGSDTQYF. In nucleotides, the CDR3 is TGTGCCAGCAGCCCGATGGGGGGGACAGGCTCGGATACGCAGTATTTT.

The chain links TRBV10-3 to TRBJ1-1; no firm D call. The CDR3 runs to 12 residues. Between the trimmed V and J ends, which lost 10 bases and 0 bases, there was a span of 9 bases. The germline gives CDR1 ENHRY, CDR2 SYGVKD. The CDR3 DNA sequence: TGTGCCACCGTAGGATTGAACACTGAAGCTTTCTTT. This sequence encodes CATVGLNTEAFF.

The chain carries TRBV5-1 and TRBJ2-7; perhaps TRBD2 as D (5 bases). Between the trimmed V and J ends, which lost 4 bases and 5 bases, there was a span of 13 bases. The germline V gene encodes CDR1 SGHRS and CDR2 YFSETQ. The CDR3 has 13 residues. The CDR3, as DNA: TGCGCCAGCAGCCCGAGAGGGAACAACGAGCAGTACTTC. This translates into CASSPRGNNEQYF.

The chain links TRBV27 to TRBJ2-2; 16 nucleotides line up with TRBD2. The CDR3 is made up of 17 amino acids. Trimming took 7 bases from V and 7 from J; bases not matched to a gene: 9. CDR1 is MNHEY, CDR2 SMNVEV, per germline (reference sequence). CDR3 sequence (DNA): TGTGCCAGCAATCCGGGACTAGCGGGAGGGAAGGACGGGGAGCTGTTTTTT. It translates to CASNPGLAGGKDGELFF.

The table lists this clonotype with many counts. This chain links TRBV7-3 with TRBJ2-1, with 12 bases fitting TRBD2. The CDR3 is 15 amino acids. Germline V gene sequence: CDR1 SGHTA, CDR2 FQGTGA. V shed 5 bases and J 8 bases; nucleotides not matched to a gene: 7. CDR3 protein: CASSVGLAGRDEQFF. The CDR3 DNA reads TGTGCCAGCAGCGTTGGACTAGCGGGACGGGATGAGCAGTTCTTC.

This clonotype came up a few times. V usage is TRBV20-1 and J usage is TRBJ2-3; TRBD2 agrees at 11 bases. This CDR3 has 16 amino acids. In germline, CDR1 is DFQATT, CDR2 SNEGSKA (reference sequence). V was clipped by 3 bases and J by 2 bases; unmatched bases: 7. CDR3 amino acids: CSASGASGRTTDTQYF. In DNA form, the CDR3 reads TGCAGTGCTAGTGGGGCTAGCGGGAGGACCACAGATACGCAGTATTTT.

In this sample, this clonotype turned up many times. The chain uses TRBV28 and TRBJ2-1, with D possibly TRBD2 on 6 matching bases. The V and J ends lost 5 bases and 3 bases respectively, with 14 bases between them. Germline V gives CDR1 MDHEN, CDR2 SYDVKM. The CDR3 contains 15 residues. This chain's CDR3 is CASSLEAGFYNEQFF. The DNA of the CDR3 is TGTGCCAGCAGTCTCGAGGCGGGGTTCTACAATGAGCAGTTCTTC.

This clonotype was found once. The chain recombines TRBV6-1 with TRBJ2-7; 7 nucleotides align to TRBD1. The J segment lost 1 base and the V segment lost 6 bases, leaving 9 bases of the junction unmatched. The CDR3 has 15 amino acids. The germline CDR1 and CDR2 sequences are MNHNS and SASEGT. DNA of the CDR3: TGTGCCAGCAGCCACCCAGCAGGGGGATCCTACGAGCAGTACTTC. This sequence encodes CASSHPAGGSYEQYF.

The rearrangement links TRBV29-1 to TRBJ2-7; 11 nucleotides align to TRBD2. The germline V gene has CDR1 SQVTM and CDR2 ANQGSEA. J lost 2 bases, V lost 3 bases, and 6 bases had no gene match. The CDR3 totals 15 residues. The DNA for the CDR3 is TGCAGCGTTGATGCCACTAGCGGGGGTACCTACGAGCAGTACTTC. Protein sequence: CSVDATSGGTYEQYF.

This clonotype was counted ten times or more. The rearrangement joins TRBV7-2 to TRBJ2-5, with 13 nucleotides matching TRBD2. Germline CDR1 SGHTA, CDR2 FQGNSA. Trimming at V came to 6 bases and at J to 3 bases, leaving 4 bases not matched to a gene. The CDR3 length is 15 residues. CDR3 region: CASRDGTSGKETQYF. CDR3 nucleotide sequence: TGTGCCAGCAGAGACGGGACTAGCGGGAAAGAGACCCAGTACTTC.